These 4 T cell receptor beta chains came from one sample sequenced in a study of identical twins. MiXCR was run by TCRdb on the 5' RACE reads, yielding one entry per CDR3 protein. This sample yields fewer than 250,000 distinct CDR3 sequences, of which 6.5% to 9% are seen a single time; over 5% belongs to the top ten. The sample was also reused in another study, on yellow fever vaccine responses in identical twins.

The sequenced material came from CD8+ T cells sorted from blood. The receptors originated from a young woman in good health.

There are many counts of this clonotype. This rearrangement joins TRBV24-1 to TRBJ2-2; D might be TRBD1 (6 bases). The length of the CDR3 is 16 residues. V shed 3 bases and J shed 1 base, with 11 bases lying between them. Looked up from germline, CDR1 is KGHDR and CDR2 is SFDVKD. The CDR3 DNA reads TGTGCCACCAGTGATGGGGGACACCTGAACACCGGGGAGCTGTTTTTT. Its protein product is CATSDGGHLNTGELFF.

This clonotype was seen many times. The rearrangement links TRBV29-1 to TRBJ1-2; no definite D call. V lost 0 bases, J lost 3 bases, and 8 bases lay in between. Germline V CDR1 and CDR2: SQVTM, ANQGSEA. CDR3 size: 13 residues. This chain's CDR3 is CSVEDPGDYGYTF. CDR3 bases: TGCAGCGTTGAAGATCCCGGGGACTATGGCTACACCTTC.

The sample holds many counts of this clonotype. The CDR3 reads CASSRPAGREEGKLFF. CDR3 sequence (DNA): TGTGCCAGCAGTCGACCCGCTGGGAGGGAGGAAGGAAAACTGTTTTTT. The V gene is TRBV7-9, the J gene TRBJ1-4; D not resolved. V was cut by 6 bases and J by 10 bases, with 24 bases left in between. Germline V gene sequence: CDR1 SEHNR, CDR2 FQNEAQ (reference sequence). The CDR3 is made up of 16 amino acids.

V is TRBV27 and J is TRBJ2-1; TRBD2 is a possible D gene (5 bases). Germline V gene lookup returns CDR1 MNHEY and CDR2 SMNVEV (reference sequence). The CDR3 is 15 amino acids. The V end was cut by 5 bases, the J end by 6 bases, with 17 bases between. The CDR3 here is CASSISAGTSNEQFF. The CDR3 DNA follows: TGTGCCAGCAGTATTTCTGCGGGTACGTCCAATGAGCAGTTCTTC.